This T cell receptor beta chain was recovered during a study of T cells in Graves' hyperthyroidism and ophthalmopathy. Amplification of TCR beta CDR3 regions used RNA as the template. The HTBI primer set served for first-round RT-PCR of the TCR CDR3. Via MiXCR, TCRdb re-called the multiplex PCR reads, giving one row per CDR3 protein. The table includes about 180,000 distinct CDR3 sequences, about 9.4% detected once. The sample comprised blood. The receptor comes from a woman aged 18-30 years with Graves' hyperthyroidism that later progressed to Graves' ophthalmopathy.

The CDR3 DNA is TGTGCCAGCAGCCCTAAGCGGGGAGGGTACCAAGAGACCCAGTACTTC. This encodes CASSPKRGGYQETQYF. The chain carries TRBV5-4 and TRBJ2-5; 7 bases align to TRBD2. With V trimmed by 4 bases and J by 0 bases, 9 bases remained unmatched. The germline V gene encodes CDR1 SGHNT and CDR2 YYREEE (reference sequence). CDR3 length: 16 residues. The whole variable domain, filled in from reference TRBV5-4 and TRBJ2-5, reads ETGVTQSPTHLIKTRGQQVTLRCSSQSGHNTVSWYQQALGQGPQFIFQYYREEENGRGNFPPRFSGLQFPNYSSELNVNALELDDSALYLCASSPKRGGYQETQYFGPGTRLLVL.